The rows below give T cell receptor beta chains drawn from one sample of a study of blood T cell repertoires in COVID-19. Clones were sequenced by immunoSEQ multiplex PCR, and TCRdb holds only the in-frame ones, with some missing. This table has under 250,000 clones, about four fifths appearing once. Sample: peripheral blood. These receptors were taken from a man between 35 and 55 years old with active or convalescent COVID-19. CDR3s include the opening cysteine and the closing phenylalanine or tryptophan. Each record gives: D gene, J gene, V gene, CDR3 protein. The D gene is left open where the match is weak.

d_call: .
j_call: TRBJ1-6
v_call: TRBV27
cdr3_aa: CASSLSINSPLHF

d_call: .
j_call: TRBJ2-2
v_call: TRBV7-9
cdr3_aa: CASLWTVADGELFF

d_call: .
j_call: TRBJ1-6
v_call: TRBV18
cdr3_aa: CASSGDMPGGSPLHF

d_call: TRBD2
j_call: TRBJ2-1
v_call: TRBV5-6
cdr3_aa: CASSLVRTSGLGEQFF

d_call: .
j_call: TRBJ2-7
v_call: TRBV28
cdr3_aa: CASNPGQSNYEQYF

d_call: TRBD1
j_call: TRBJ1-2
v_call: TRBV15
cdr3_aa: CATSTLGQANYGYTF

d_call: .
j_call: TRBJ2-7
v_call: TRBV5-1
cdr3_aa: CASSIDGAAASYEQYF

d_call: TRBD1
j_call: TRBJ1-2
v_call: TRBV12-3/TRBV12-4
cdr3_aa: CASSPGQGNGYTF

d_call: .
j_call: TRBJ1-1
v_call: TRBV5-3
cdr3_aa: CARSPAPGMVEDTEAFF

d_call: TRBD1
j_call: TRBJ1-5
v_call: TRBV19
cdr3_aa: CASREQGRNQPQHF

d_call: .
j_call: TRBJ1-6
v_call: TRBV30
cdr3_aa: CAWNRETNSPLHF

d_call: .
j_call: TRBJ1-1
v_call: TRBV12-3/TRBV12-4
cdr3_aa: CASKLYGGIAAFF

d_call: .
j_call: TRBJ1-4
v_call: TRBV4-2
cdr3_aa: CASSQVTGSNEKLFF

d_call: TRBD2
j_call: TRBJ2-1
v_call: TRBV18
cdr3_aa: CASSPNSGPYREDRDEQFF

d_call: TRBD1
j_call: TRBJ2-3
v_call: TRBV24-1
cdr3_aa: CAKWDREEADTQYF

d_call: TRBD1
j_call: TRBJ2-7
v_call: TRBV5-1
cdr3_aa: CASSLRGTGQSEEQYF

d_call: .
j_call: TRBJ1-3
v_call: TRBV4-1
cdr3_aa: CASSQDGDRSSGNTIYF

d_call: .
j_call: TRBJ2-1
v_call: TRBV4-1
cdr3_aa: CASSQRSQGGYEQFF

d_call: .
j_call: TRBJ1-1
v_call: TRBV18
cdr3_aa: CASSPPTGGKAEAFF

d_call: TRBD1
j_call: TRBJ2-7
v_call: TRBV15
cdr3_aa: CATSRGDRVYEQYF

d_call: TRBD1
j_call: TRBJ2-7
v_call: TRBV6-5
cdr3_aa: CASSPFYSTGVEQYF

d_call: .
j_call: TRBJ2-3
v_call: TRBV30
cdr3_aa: CAWSAGGPDTQYF

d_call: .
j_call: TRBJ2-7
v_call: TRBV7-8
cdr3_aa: CASSLTGSPLYEQYF

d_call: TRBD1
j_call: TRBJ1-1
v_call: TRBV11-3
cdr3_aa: CASSFGTANTEAFF

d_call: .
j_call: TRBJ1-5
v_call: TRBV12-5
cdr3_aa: CASGLGQGGNQPQHF

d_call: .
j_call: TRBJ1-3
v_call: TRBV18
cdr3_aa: CASSPRALEWASGNTIYF

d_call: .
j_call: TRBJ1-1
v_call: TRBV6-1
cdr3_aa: CASSEKVSAFNTEAFF

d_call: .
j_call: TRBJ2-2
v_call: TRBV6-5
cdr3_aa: CASTPRTLNTGELFF

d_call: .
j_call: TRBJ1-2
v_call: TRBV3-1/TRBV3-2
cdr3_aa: CASSPITSYGYTF

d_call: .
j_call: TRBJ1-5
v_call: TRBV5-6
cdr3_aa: CASSSVGSNNQPQHF

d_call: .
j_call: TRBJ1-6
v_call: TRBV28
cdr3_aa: CASSLWGRGGSESPLHF

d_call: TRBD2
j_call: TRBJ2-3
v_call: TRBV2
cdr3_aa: CASSLLASGRPDTQYF

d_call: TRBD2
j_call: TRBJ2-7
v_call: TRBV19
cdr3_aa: CASSKLAGKYEQYF

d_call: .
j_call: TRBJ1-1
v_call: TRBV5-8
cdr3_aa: CASSSMRAGHTEAFF

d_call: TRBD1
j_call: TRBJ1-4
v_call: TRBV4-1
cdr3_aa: CASSQLGTGGEEKLFF

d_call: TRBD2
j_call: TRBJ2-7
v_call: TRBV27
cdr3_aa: CASSARGGPIAYEQYF

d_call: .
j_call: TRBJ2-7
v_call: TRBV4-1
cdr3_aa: CASSQLSGTHEQYF

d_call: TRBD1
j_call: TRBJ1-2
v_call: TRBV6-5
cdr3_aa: CASSYGQGTLGYTF

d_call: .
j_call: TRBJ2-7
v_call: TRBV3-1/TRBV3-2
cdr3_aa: CASSQASGPAYEQYF

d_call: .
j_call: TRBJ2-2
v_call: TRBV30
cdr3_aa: CAWGGNTGELFF

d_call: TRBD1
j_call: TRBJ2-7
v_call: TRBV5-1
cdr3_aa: CASSWTGAYEQYF

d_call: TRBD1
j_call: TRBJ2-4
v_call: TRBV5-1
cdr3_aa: CASSLETGERRIQYF

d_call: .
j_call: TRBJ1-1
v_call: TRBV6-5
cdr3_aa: CASRLGARNTEAFF

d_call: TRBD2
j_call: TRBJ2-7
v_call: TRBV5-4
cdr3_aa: CASSPGLAGGANEQYF